The T cell receptor (beta chain) described here comes from a study of T cells in tuberculosis. Study in general: T cells were selected with CD1B tetramers loaded with glucose monomycolate. Study-wide results and limits: The TCR-beta difference was not significant; alpha differences partly reflected length. A GMM-specific repertoire classifier reached just under 90% accuracy, AUROC more than 0.8.

A single count supports this clone. Antigen specificity is unknown. Only in-frame clones appear in the TCRdb table, and some are missing; sequencing was by immunoSEQ multiplex PCR. The sample yields about 28,000 clones, around 90% seen once. The CDR3 covers 14 residues. Trimming removed 4 bases from V and 7 bases from J; junction bases left unmatched: 10. The germline V gene has CDR1 SGHRS and CDR2 YFSETQ. Sequences were obtained from PBMCs. The source is a donor aged 10-29 years with latent tuberculosis or without tuberculosis infection. The chain combines TRBV5-1 with TRBJ1-2; 7 bases align to TRBD1. The CDR3 sequence is CASSPVQGETGYTF. The CDR3 DNA follows: TGCGCCAGCAGCCCAGTCCAGGGGGAGACTGGCTACACCTTC.